Following are 17 T cell receptor beta chains from one sample sequenced in a study of OX40 agonist ivuxolimab in advanced cancers. Method: immunoSEQ multiplex PCR; TCRdb's copy keeps in-frame clones and lacks some. The sample lists about 94,000 clones, around 90% occurring once. Sequencing was performed on CD4+ or CD8+ T cells sorted from blood, taken in a trial of the OX40 agonist ivuxolimab. These receptors all come from an adult with an advanced solid tumor such as melanoma, head and neck, liver or kidney cancer.

This chain uses TRBV6-6 with TRBJ2-7; 8 bases align to TRBD1. Germline V gene sequence: CDR1 MNHNY, CDR2 SVGAGI (reference sequence). Losses at the gene ends were 6 bases for V and 4 bases for J; bases not matched to a gene: 2. This CDR3 is built from 12 residues. The chain's CDR3 is CASSRQGYEQYF. The CDR3 DNA is TGTGCCAGCAGCCGACAGGGGTACGAGCAGTACTTC.

This sequence joins TRBV7-3 and TRBJ2-1; a possible D gene is TRBD1 (5 bases). This CDR3 has 13 residues. CDR1 is SGHTA and CDR2 is FQGTGA in the germline V gene. V shed 2 bases and J shed 9 bases, with 11 bases lying between them. As DNA, the CDR3 is TGTGCCAGCAGCTTAGGGTCTACAGGTGAGCAGTTCTTC. It is translated as CASSLGSTGEQFF.

The J gene is TRBJ2-4, the V gene TRBV4-1, with 7 bases fitting TRBD2. V was pared by 1 base and J by 3 bases, with 12 bases of the junction left unmatched. Germline values: CDR1 MGHRA, CDR2 YSYEKL. The CDR3 consists of 18 residues. CDR3: CASSQGPLAGRGKNIQYF. The CDR3 region has the DNA TGCGCCAGCAGCCAAGGGCCCCTGGCAGGGAGGGGCAAAAACATTCAGTACTTC.

The chain uses TRBV7-9 and TRBJ1-2; 10 positions match TRBD1. Germline CDR1 and CDR2: SEHNR and FQNEAQ (reference sequence). V shed 3 bases and J 5 bases; nucleotides not matched to a gene: 6. This CDR3 contains 15 residues. CDR3 in amino acids: CASSFTGTGAYGYTF. The CDR3 nucleotides read TGTGCCAGCAGCTTTACCGGGACAGGGGCTTATGGCTACACCTTC.

This rearrangement joins TRBV18 to TRBJ1-2; TRBD1 is a possible D gene (5 bases). Germline assignment: CDR1 KGHSH and CDR2 LQKENI. V was cut by 5 bases and J by 10 bases, with 11 bases left in between. This CDR3 spans 11 amino acids. CDR3 protein: CASSTGTDYTF. As DNA, the CDR3 is TGTGCCAGCTCAACCGGGACCGACTACACCTTC. Filled out from reference TRBV18 and TRBJ1-2, the complete variable domain reads NAGVMQNPRHLVRRRGQEARLRCSPMKGHSHVYWYRQLPEEGLKFMVYLQKENIIDESGMPKERFSAEFPKEGPSILRIQQVVRGDSAAYFCASSTGTDYTFGSGTRLTVV.

The chain uses TRBV7-9 and TRBJ2-3; no firm D call. Trimming took off 5 bases at V and 1 base at J, with 7 bases between the two ends. CDR1 and CDR2 (germline): SEHNR, FQNEAQ (reference sequence). The CDR3 loop spans 13 amino acids. CDR3 in amino acids: CASSPAGTDTQYF. DNA for the CDR3: TGTGCCAGCAGCCCGGCGGGCACAGATACGCAGTATTTT.

This chain uses TRBV7-6 with TRBJ2-7; 7 bases agree with TRBD1. This CDR3 comprises 12 residues. The germline CDR1 and CDR2 sequences are SGHVS and FNYEAQ. Unmatched junction bases numbered 6, after V lost 11 bases and J lost 2 bases. The CDR3 DNA follows: TGTGCCGTCGGGGACAGAACCTACGAGCAGTACTTC. It is translated as CAVGDRTYEQYF.

This rearrangement joins TRBV28 to TRBJ1-5; D is possibly TRBD1 (5 bases). This CDR3 has 12 amino acids. The germline V and J ends were trimmed by 4 bases and 7 bases, with 8 bases remaining between them. CDR1 and CDR2 from the germline V gene are MDHEN and SYDVKM. CDR3 amino acids: CASSSRQQPQHF. The DNA of the CDR3 is TGTGCCAGCAGTTCTAGACAGCAGCCCCAGCATTTT.

J is TRBJ2-5 and V is TRBV11-2; D ambiguous. This CDR3 contains 14 residues. V was shortened by 1 base and J by 5 bases, with 11 bases between the two germline ends. Germline CDR1 reads SGHAT; CDR2 reads FQNNGV. This CDR3 is CASSLGSGRETQYF. DNA of the CDR3: TGTGCCAGCAGCTTAGGGAGTGGCCGGGAGACCCAGTACTTC.

The chain has TRBV25-1 and TRBJ2-3, with 7 bases that match TRBD2. V lost 7 bases, J lost 4 bases, and 8 bases stayed unmatched. This CDR3 has 14 residues. From germline, CDR1 is MGHDK and CDR2 SYGVNS. The CDR3: CASIAGVPPDTQYF. The DNA of the CDR3 is TGTGCCAGCATTGCGGGAGTCCCTCCAGATACGCAGTATTTT.

The count of this clone is one. The rearrangement uses TRBV2 and TRBJ2-2, with D unclear. The V end lost 7 bases, the J end lost 1 base, and 16 bases lay between the germline ends. The length of the CDR3 is 16 residues. Germline values: CDR1 SNHLY, CDR2 FYNNEI. CDR3 residues: CASTRIEGRNTGELFF. The CDR3 DNA is TGTGCCAGCACTCGGATTGAAGGGCGGAACACCGGGGAGCTGTTTTTT.

This chain connects TRBV5-6 to TRBJ2-3; D is uncertain. Germline CDR1 is SGHDT and CDR2 is YYEEEE. The ends were cut back, 0 bases at V and 2 bases at J, with 10 bases in the middle. The CDR3 spans 15 residues. The CDR3 DNA sequence: TGTGCCAGCAGCTTGGCAAACCAGCTCACAGATACGCAGTATTTT. This sequence encodes CASSLANQLTDTQYF.

This clone occurred once. For the CDR3, the DNA is TGTGCCAGCACCCGCTCTGGGGCCAACGTCCTGACTTTC. Translating it yields CASTRSGANVLTF. The chain joins TRBV6-5 to TRBJ2-6; D uncertain. There are 13 residues in the CDR3. Germline V gene sequence: CDR1 MNHEY, CDR2 SVGAGI. V shed 7 bases and J shed 0 bases, with 4 bases lying between them.

This chain connects TRBV2 to TRBJ2-2, with TRBD2 matching 10 bases. The CDR3 is 16 residues long. Germline V gives CDR1 SNHLY, CDR2 FYNNEI. V dropped 6 bases and J dropped 2; count of bases not matched to a gene: 6. CDR3 coding DNA: TGTGCCAGCAGGTTCGGACTAGCGGTCAACACCGGGGAGCTGTTTTTT. Translation gives CASRFGLAVNTGELFF.

V usage is TRBV7-3 and J usage is TRBJ2-5; D tentatively fits TRBD1 or TRBD2 (5 bases each). The germline V gene encodes CDR1 SGHTA and CDR2 FQGTGA. The CDR3 length is 16 residues. With 0 bases removed from V and 5 bases from J, the gap between germline ends came to 16 bases. CDR3 in amino acids: CASSLTEISGTETQYF. CDR3 nucleotides: TGTGCCAGCAGCTTAACAGAGATTTCAGGGACGGAGACCCAGTACTTC.

This chain joins TRBV5-1 and TRBJ2-7, with 7 bases identical to TRBD1. J was trimmed by 1 base and V by 4 bases; bases with no gene match: 11. CDR1 is SGHRS and CDR2 is YFSETQ in the germline V gene. The CDR3 sequence is 16 residues long. The CDR3 here is CASSVLPGTESYEQYF. CDR3 DNA: TGCGCCAGCAGCGTCCTCCCCGGGACAGAATCCTACGAGCAGTACTTC.

The chain combines TRBV27 with TRBJ1-4; TRBD1 might be the D (6 bases). Trimming left V 5 bases short and J 6 bases short, with 13 bases between. The CDR3 consists of 14 residues. The germline V gene has CDR1 MNHEY and CDR2 SMNVEV (reference sequence). The DNA for the CDR3 is TGTGCCAGCAGTCTGCAGGGGAGGCATGAAAAACTGTTTTTT. Residues: CASSLQGRHEKLFF.